The clone carrying this T cell receptor (beta chain) has a handful of counts. The antigen remains undetermined. This record belongs to a study of T-cell reconstitution after alpha-beta-depleted transplantation in children. Overall study findings and caveats: From surviving recipient T cells and thymic progenitors came the high day-60 TCRbeta diversity observed in some patients. Where alpha-beta T cells came from about two months after transplant was reportedly several hundred expanded graft clones.

Unique molecular identifiers featured in how the TCRbeta library was prepared. TCRdb re-analysed the PCR reads in MiXCR, keeping a single row per CDR3 protein. The data contain 700,000 to 950,000 distinct CDR3 sequences, approximately 15% of them seen just once; the ten biggest clones take up 5%. CDR3 length: 13 residues. V lost 3 bases, J lost 7 bases, and 5 bases stayed unmatched. The germline V gene has CDR1 LGHDT and CDR2 YNNKEL (reference sequence). The TCR comes from a male patient younger than 18 who had a stem cell transplant for acute lymphoblastic leukemia, so the T cells may come from the graft donor. Sequencing was performed on PBMCs, mostly from graft donor cells, taken 360 days after TCRalphabeta/CD19-depleted stem cell transplant. The chain joins TRBV3-1 to TRBJ2-7; TRBD2 agrees at 8 bases. The CDR3 DNA reads TGTGCCAGCAGCCACCGGACTAGCTGGGAGCAGTACTTC. Translated: CASSHRTSWEQYF.